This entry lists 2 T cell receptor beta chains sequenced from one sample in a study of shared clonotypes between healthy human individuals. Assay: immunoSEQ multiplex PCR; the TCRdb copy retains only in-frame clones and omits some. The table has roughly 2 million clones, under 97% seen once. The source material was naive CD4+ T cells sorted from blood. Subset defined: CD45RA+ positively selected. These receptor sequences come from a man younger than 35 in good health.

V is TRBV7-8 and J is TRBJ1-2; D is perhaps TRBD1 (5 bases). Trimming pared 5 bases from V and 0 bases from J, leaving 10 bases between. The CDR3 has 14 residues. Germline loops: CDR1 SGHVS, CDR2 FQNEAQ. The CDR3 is CASSLGQSNYGYTF. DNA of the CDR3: TGTGCCAGCAGCCTTGGACAATCTAACTATGGCTACACCTTC.

CDR3 bases: TGTGCCAGCAGCTCTGGGGGGCGACGGGAAAAACTGTTTTTT. The encoded protein is CASSSGGRREKLFF. This sequence joins TRBV7-2 and TRBJ1-4; TRBD1 might be the D (6 bases). The germline V and J ends were trimmed by 4 bases and 8 bases, with 14 bases remaining between them. Germline CDR1 and CDR2: SGHTA and FQGNSA. CDR3 length: 14 residues. The full variable domain, in which reference TRBV7-2 and TRBJ1-4 provide the parts outside the CDR3, is GAGVSQSPSNKVTEKGKDVELRCDPISGHTALYWYRQSLGQGLEFLIYFQGNSAPDKSGLPSDRFSAERTGGSVSTLTIQRTQQEDSAVYLCASSSGGRREKLFFGSGTQLSVL.